The 17 T cell receptor beta chains reported below all come from one sample, sequenced in a study of T cell repertoires in cytomegalovirus infection. TCRdb called the reads again in MiXCR, with one record for every CDR3 protein. Of 110,000 or so distinct CDR3 sequences in the sample, over 30% were seen once. These TCRs' antigens remain unknown. The specimen comprised CD8+ T cells from cultured PBMCs, sampled from culture after CMV antigen stimulation. Receptors originate from a human donor in good health (CMV status not recorded). Some clones in this sample may be carry-over from other donors' samples.

This chain connects TRBV24-1 to TRBJ2-7; 9 bases are a match to TRBD1. This CDR3 is built from 15 residues. J was trimmed by 6 bases and V by 3 bases; bases with no gene match: 8. Germline CDR1 is KGHDR and CDR2 is SFDVKD. Here the CDR3 reads CATSDPWDRDREQYF. CDR3 DNA: TGTGCCACCAGTGATCCTTGGGACAGGGACCGCGAGCAGTACTTC.

This sequence joins TRBV4-1 and TRBJ1-1; 9 nucleotides line up with TRBD1. Germline loops: CDR1 MGHRA, CDR2 YSYEKL. With V trimmed by 1 base and J by 4 bases, 10 bases remained unmatched. The CDR3 consists of 17 residues. The CDR3 DNA reads as TGCGCCAGCAGCCAAGGGAACCCGGGACAGGGCGCCACTGAAGCTTTCTTT. Translation: CASSQGNPGQGATEAFF.

This rearrangement joins TRBV7-3 to TRBJ2-7; D gene uncertain. Germline values: CDR1 SGHTA, CDR2 FQGTGA. The CDR3 loop spans 13 amino acids. The V end was cut by 2 bases, the J end by 3 bases, with 8 bases between. CDR3 in amino acids: CASSLSDGYEQYF. CDR3 nucleotides: TGTGCCAGCAGCTTATCGGACGGCTACGAGCAGTACTTC.

The V gene is TRBV6-2 or TRBV6-3, the J gene TRBJ2-7; D perhaps matches TRBD1 (6 bases). The CDR3 totals 14 residues. V was pared by 3 bases and J by 2 bases, with 11 bases between. The germline V gene has CDR1 MNHEY and CDR2 SVGEGT. DNA for the CDR3: TGTGCCAGCAGTTATGCCACAGGGCCCTACGAGCAGTACTTC. This codes for CASSYATGPYEQYF.

About this clonotype itself: Mismatch with germline at one junction end may stem from a read error. This chain links TRBV29-1 with TRBJ2-1; 11 nucleotides align to TRBD2. Germline lookup yields CDR1 SQVTM and CDR2 ANQGSEA. The CDR3 extends over 17 amino acids. The chain's CDR3 is CGVEGLAGGYSYNEQFF. The CDR3 DNA reads as TGCGGCGTTGAAGGTCTAGCGGGGGGCTATTCCTACAATGAGCAGTTCTTC.

The chain is built from TRBV6-6 and TRBJ1-5; possibly TRBD1 for D (5 bases). This CDR3 region has 15 residues. V was shortened by 4 bases and J by 2 bases, with 12 bases between the two germline ends. Germline CDR1 and CDR2: MNHNY and SVGAGI (reference sequence). The DNA for the CDR3 is TGTGCCAGCAGTTCCAGGGTGGGGGGCAATCAGCCCCAGCATTTT. Translation: CASSSRVGGNQPQHF.

The V and J genes are TRBV12-3 or TRBV12-4 and TRBJ2-3, with 7 bases fitting TRBD1. The CDR3 sequence is 12 residues long. The junction had 2 bases not matched to a gene; V was cut back by 8 bases and J by 3 bases. CDR3 loop: CASAGGTDTQYF. Written as DNA, the CDR3 is TGTGCCAGCGCAGGGGGTACAGATACGCAGTATTTT.

In its sample, this clonotype was seen many times. The gene calls are TRBV10-3 and TRBJ1-2; D possibly corresponds to TRBD1 (5 bases). The CDR3 is made up of 21 amino acids. CDR1 ENHRY and CDR2 SYGVKD come from the germline V gene. V was cut by 0 bases and J by 5 bases, with 31 bases left in between. CDR3 coding DNA: TGTGCCATCAGTGAGTCGACGTATTACCCCTACGAGAGTAGCAGGGCTTATGGCTACACCTTC. Translating it yields CAISESTYYPYESSRAYGYTF.

The sample holds a few counts of this clonotype. The V call is TRBV6-1, the J call TRBJ2-7, with TRBD1 as a possible D gene (7 bases). CDR3 size: 15 residues. The V gene's germline CDR1 is MNHNS and CDR2 SASEGT. V lost 3 bases and J 4 bases, leaving 16 bases between the germline ends. Written as DNA, the CDR3 is TGTGCCAGCAGTGACCGACAGGGAGGTCCGTACGAGCAGTACTTC. It specifies CASSDRQGGPYEQYF.

This clonotype was recorded a few times. The rearrangement links TRBV2 to TRBJ2-5, with D possibly matching TRBD1 (6 bases). This CDR3 has 17 residues. CDR1 is SNHLY, CDR2 FYNNEI, per germline. V was shortened by 4 bases and J by 2 bases, with 20 bases between the two germline ends. CDR3 DNA sequence: TGTGCCAGCAGTGTCCCCCCTGAGGGGGTATTTCAAGAGACCCAGTACTTC. Amino acid sequence: CASSVPPEGVFQETQYF.

This clonotype has ten or more counts. This chain connects TRBV11-1 to TRBJ1-1; no firm D call. This CDR3 region has 17 residues. Germline loops: CDR1 SGHAT, CDR2 FQDESV (reference sequence). The V and J ends lost 4 bases and 6 bases respectively, with 24 bases between them. CDR3 bases: TGTGCCAGCAGCTCCTACAGATCTGGGCCCCAGCTAGCTGAAGCTTTCTTT. Protein: CASSSYRSGPQLAEAFF.

The chain carries TRBV28 and TRBJ2-3; the match to TRBD1 covers 7 bases. V lost 7 bases and J lost 1; bases outside the gene matches: 11. The CDR3 is 16 residues long. Germline loops: CDR1 MDHEN, CDR2 SYDVKM. The CDR3 coding sequence is TGTGCCAGCAACCCCTCTCGAGGGGGCGGCACAGATACGCAGTATTTT. Translating gives CASNPSRGGGTDTQYF.

The CDR3 DNA reads as TGTGCCAGCAGGATGGGGAGTTTGGGAATGAACACTGAAGCTTTCTTT. Encoded protein: CASRMGSLGMNTEAFF. The rearrangement links TRBV28 to TRBJ1-1; D is undetermined. The CDR3 consists of 16 residues. V was cut by 6 bases and J by 0 bases, with 17 bases left in between. From germline, CDR1 is MDHEN and CDR2 SYDVKM.

This clonotype was counted between two and nine times. The chain combines TRBV7-9 with TRBJ2-3, with 8 bases lining up with TRBD2. The CDR3 runs to 15 residues. Trimming cost V 5 bases and J 4 bases; bases outside gene matches: 8. The V gene's germline CDR1 is SEHNR and CDR2 FQNEAQ (reference sequence). This CDR3 reads CASSGGTRGSDTQYF. In nucleotides, the CDR3 is TGTGCCAGCAGCGGAGGGACTAGAGGTTCAGATACGCAGTATTTT.

The CDR3 bases are TGCGCCAGCAGCTTAACCGGGACGGAGAGCTATGGCTACACCTTC. Translation gives CASSLTGTESYGYTF. The gene calls are TRBV5-1 and TRBJ1-2; D may be TRBD1 (5 bases). CDR1 and CDR2 from the germline V gene are SGHRS and YFSETQ. The CDR3 contains 15 residues. Between the trimmed V and J ends, which lost 2 bases and 4 bases, there was a span of 15 bases. The full variable domain, with the rest looked up from reference TRBV5-1 and TRBJ1-2, is KAGVTQTPRYLIKTRGQQVTLSCSPISGHRSVSWYQQTPGQGLQFLFEYFSETQRNKGNFPGRFSGRQFSNSRSEMNVSTLELGDSALYLCASSLTGTESYGYTFGSGTRLTVV.

The gene calls are TRBV12-3 or TRBV12-4 and TRBJ1-1, with D unresolved. The CDR3 has 14 amino acids. The germline V and J ends were trimmed by 1 base and 7 bases, with 13 bases remaining between them. The CDR3 nucleotides read TGTGCCAGCAGTTTAGGCGATTATAGTCGTGAAGCTTTCTTT. Protein: CASSLGDYSREAFF.

This clonotype has only a few counts. J is TRBJ2-1 and V is TRBV7-9; 8 nucleotides line up with TRBD1. Germline CDR1 reads SEHNR; CDR2 reads FQNEAQ (reference sequence). The CDR3 is 19 amino acids. Losses at the gene ends were 4 bases for V and 0 bases for J; bases not matched to a gene: 14. Here the CDR3 DNA reads TGTGCCAGCAGCTCCTTTAGTGGACAGGGAGAGTACTCCTACAATGAGCAGTTCTTC. It is translated as CASSSFSGQGEYSYNEQFF.